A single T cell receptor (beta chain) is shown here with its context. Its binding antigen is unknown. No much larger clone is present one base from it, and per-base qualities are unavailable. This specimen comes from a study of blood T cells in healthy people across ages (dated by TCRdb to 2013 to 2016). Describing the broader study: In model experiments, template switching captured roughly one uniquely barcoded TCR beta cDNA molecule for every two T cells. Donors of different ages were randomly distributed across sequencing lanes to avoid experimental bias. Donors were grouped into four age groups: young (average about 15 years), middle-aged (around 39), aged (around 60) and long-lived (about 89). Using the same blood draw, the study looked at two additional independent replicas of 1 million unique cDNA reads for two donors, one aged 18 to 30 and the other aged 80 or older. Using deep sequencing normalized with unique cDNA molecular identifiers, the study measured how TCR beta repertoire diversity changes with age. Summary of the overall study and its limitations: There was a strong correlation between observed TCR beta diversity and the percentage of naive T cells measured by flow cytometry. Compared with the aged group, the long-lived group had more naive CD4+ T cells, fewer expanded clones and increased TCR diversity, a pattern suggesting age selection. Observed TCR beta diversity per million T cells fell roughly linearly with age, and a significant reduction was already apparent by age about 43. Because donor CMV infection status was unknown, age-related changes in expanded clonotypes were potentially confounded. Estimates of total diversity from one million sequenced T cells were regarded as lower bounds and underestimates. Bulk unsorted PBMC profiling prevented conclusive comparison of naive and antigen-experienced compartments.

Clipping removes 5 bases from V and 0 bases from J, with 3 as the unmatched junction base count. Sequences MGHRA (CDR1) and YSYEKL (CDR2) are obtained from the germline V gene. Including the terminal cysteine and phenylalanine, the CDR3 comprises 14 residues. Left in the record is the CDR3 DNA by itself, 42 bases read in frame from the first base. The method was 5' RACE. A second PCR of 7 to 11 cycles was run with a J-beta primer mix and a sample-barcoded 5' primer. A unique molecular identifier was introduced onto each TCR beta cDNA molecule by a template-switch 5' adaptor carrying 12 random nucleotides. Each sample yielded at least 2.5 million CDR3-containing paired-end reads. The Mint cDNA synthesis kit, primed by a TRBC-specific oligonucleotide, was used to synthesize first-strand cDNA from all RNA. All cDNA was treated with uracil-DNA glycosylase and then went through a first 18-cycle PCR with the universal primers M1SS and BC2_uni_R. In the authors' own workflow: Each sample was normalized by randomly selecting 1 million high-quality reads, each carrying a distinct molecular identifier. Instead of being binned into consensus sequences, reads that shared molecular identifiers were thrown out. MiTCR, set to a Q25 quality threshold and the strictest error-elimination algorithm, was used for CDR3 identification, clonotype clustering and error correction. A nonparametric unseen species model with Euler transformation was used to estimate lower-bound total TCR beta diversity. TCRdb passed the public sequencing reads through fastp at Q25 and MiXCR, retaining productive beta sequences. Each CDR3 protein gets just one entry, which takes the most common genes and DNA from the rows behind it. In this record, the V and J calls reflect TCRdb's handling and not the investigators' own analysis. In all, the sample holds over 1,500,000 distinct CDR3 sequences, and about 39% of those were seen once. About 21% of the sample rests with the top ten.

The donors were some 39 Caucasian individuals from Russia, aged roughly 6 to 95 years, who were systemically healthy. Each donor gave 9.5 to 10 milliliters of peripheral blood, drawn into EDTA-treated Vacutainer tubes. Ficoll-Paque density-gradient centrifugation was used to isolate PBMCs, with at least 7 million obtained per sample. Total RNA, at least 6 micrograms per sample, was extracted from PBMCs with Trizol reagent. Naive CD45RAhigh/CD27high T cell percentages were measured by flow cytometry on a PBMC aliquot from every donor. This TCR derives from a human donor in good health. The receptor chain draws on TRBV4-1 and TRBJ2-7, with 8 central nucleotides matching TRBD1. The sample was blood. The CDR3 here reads CASSWTGTSYEQYF. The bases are TGCGCCAGCAGCTGGACAGGGACCTCCTACGAGCAGTACTTC.